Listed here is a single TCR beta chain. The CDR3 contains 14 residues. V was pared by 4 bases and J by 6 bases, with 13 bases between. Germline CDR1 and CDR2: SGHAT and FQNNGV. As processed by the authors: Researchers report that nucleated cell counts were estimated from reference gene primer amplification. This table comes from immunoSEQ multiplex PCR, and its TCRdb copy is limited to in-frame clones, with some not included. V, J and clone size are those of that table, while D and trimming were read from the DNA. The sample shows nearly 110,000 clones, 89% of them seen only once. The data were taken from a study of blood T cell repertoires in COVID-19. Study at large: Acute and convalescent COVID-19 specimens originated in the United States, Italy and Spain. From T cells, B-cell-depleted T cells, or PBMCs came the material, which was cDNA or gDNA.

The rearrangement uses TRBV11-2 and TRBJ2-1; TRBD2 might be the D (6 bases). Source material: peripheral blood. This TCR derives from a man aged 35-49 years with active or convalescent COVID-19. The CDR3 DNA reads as TGTGCCAGCAGCTCGGGGGACGTCCGCAATGAGCAGTTCTTC. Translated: CASSSGDVRNEQFF.